This is a list of T cell receptor beta chains from one sample in a study of blood T cell repertoires in COVID-19. Repertoires were generated with immunoSEQ multiplex PCR, while TCRdb's copy carries only in-frame clones and drops some. The table records 65,000 to 85,000 clones, approximately 88% of them present only once. Input material: peripheral blood. Every receptor here comes from a human donor in a cohort sampled during active COVID-19. The CDR3 runs from the conserved cysteine through the conserved F or W. The D gene is left open where the match is weak. Size tells how often a clone was seen (once, few, many) or the class of an expanded clone, and some rows leave it out.

V	J	size	D	DNA	CDR3
TRBV5-1	TRBJ2-2	-	TRBD1	TGCGCCAGCAGCTCTACGACAGGGAGCACAAACGGGGAGCTGTTTTTT	CASSSTTGSTNGELFF
TRBV12-3/TRBV12-4	TRBJ1-5	-	-	TGTGCCAGCAGTCCCGTAGTTGGTCAGCCCCAGCATTTT	CASSPVVGQPQHF
TRBV25-1	TRBJ2-1	once	TRBD1	TGTGCCAGCAGCCGGGACAGCTCCTACAATGAGCAGTTCTTC	CASSRDSSYNEQFF
TRBV11-2	TRBJ2-3	-	TRBD1	TGTGCCAGCAGCTTAATTGGGACAGGGCGCACAGATACGCAGTATTTT	CASSLIGTGRTDTQYF
TRBV19	TRBJ2-2	few	TRBD2	TGTGCCAGTAGGCGGGAGAGAGGAACCGGGGAGCTGTTTTTT	CASRRERGTGELFF
TRBV13	TRBJ2-1	-	-	TGTGCCAGCAGCACCACATATTACAATGAGCAGTTCTTC	CASSTTYYNEQFF
TRBV5-1	TRBJ2-1	-	-	TGCGCCAGCAGCTTGGTCGGACTGAACAATGAGCAGTTCTTC	CASSLVGLNNEQFF
TRBV9	TRBJ2-1	-	-	TGTGCCAGCAGCGCGAGCGGGTCTTCCTACAATGAGCAGTTCTTC	CASSASGSSYNEQFF
TRBV10-3	TRBJ2-3	once	TRBD2	TGTGCCATCAGTGAGTCGGTCCTAGCGGGGGGCACAGATACGCAGTATTTT	CAISESVLAGGTDTQYF
TRBV2	TRBJ2-7	once	TRBD1	TGTGCCAGCAGTGCCGGACAGGGGTCCAACGAGCAGTACTTC	CASSAGQGSNEQYF
TRBV6-2/TRBV6-3	TRBJ1-1	-	-	TGTGCCAGCAGTGACGATACAGGGTTGAACACTGAAGCTTTCTTT	CASSDDTGLNTEAFF
TRBV6-4	TRBJ2-2	few	-	TGTGCCAGCCGTCCGGACAGTTCTGTCGGGGAGCTGTTTTTT	CASRPDSSVGELFF
TRBV3-1/TRBV3-2	TRBJ2-2	-	-	TGTGCCAGCAGCCCCCCGGCGGGAACGAACACCGGGGAGCTGTTTTTT	CASSPPAGTNTGELFF
TRBV2	TRBJ2-3	-	TRBD1	TGTGCCAGCAGTGGAAGGGACAGATACACAGATACGCAGTATTTT	CASSGRDRYTDTQYF
TRBV5-6	TRBJ2-7	-	-	TGTGCCAGCAGCGCCGTCGGACGGGGGACCTACGAGCAGTACTTC	CASSAVGRGTYEQYF
TRBV11-2	TRBJ1-2	-	TRBD1	TGTGCCAGCAGCGGCCAGAGGACAGGGCTCTATGGCTACACCTTC	CASSGQRTGLYGYTF
TRBV24-1	TRBJ1-2	-	-	TGTGCCACCAGTGATTTACAGGGTGGCTACACCTTC	CATSDLQGGYTF
TRBV2	TRBJ2-1	few	TRBD2	TGTGCCAGCCGACTAGCGGGGATTAGCAATGAGCAGTTCTTC	CASRLAGISNEQFF
TRBV5-1	TRBJ1-5	-	-	TGCGCCAGCAGCTTGGCAGGGGAAGTCGGTCAGCCCCAGCATTTT	CASSLAGEVGQPQHF
TRBV27	TRBJ2-2	-	TRBD2	TGTGCCACCCGGGACTATCCCACCGGGGAGCTGTTTTTT	CATRDYPTGELFF
TRBV7-2	TRBJ1-5	-	-	TGTGCCAGCAGCTTATTGAGGAGCAATCAGCCCCAGCATTTT	CASSLLRSNQPQHF
TRBV3-1/TRBV3-2	TRBJ2-7	-	-	TGTGCCAGCAGCCCATCCGTCACAGTCTACGAGCAGTACTTC	CASSPSVTVYEQYF
TRBV2	TRBJ1-5	once	-	TGTGCCAGCAGTGAAGATCGGGGGAGAAGCAATCAGCCCCAGCATTTT	CASSEDRGRSNQPQHF
TRBV19	TRBJ1-1	-	TRBD1	TGTGCCAGTAGTATCACCCTAGGAGGGGACAGGGGGCGGATTTGGACTGAAGCTTTCTTT	CASSITLGGDRGRIWTEAFF
TRBV7-8	TRBJ2-5	-	TRBD2	TGTGCCAGCAGCCAGTCTAGCGGGGGGGCCTCCCGGGAGACCCAGTACTTC	CASSQSSGGASRETQYF
TRBV10-3	TRBJ2-7	-	-	TGTGCCATCAGTGGAAAGGTCGGGGTCTCCTACGAGCAGTACTTC	CAISGKVGVSYEQYF
TRBV11-2	TRBJ1-2	once	-	TGTGCCAGCAGCGACGGCGGCCTCTATGGCTACACCTTC	CASSDGGLYGYTF
TRBV30	TRBJ1-4	-	TRBD1	TGTGCCTGGGGCAGGGGGCGAGGACCCGAAAAACTGTTTTTT	CAWGRGRGPEKLFF
TRBV9	TRBJ2-7	-	TRBD2	TGTGCCAGCAGCGCCGGACCGAGCGGGGGGGCCTACGAGCAGTACTTC	CASSAGPSGGAYEQYF
TRBV5-4	TRBJ1-2	few	-	TGTGCCAGCAGCTTGCAGATCTATGGCTACACCTTC	CASSLQIYGYTF
TRBV5-1	TRBJ2-5	-	TRBD2	TGCGCCAGCAGCCCGGTGGGGGGGAAAGAGACCCAGTACTTC	CASSPVGGKETQYF
TRBV30	TRBJ2-1	-	-	TGTGCCTGGAGTGTCCCGAGCTCCTACAATGAGCAGTTCTTC	CAWSVPSSYNEQFF
TRBV29-1	TRBJ2-7	-	TRBD2	TGCAGCGTTGGGCCTAGCGGAGCCTACGAGCAGTACTTC	CSVGPSGAYEQYF
TRBV18	TRBJ1-2	once	TRBD1	TGTGCCAGCTCACCAGGGACAGGGCCCTCCTATGGCTACACCTTC	CASSPGTGPSYGYTF
TRBV2	TRBJ1-5	-	-	TGTGCCAGCAGTGAAATCCCAGGTAATCAGCCCCAGCATTTT	CASSEIPGNQPQHF
TRBV6-4	TRBJ2-3	once	-	TGTGCCAGCATCAGCTCTTTGAGGGGGGGAACAGATACGCAGTATTTT	CASISSLRGGTDTQYF
TRBV27	TRBJ1-6	-	-	TGTGCCAGCAGTTTCAATCAGATGGTGAATTCACCCCTCCACTTT	CASSFNQMVNSPLHF
TRBV27	TRBJ1-5	-	-	TGTGCCAGCAGTTCATTGAATCAGCCCCAGCATTTT	CASSSLNQPQHF
TRBV3-1/TRBV3-2	TRBJ2-1	-	TRBD1	TGTGCCAGCAGCCCTCGGAGGACAGGGGCGTGGGATGAGCAGTTCTTC	CASSPRRTGAWDEQFF
TRBV6-6	TRBJ2-5	once	TRBD1	TGTGCCAGCACCAAACAGGGGGCTCCAGAGACCCAGTACTTC	CASTKQGAPETQYF
TRBV27	TRBJ2-1	-	TRBD1	TGTGCCAGCAGTTCCCACTTGACAGGGGGCTCCTACAATGAGCAGTTCTTC	CASSSHLTGGSYNEQFF
TRBV30	TRBJ1-1	-	-	TGTGCCTGGAGCTATACAGGGCTGGGGGATGAAGCTTTCTTT	CAWSYTGLGDEAFF
TRBV27	TRBJ1-5	-	-	TGTGCCAGCAGTCGTGCGCGGTGGGGCAACACATCAAGCAATCAGCCCCAGCATTTT	CASSRARWGNTSSNQPQHF
TRBV2	TRBJ1-1	-	TRBD1	TGTGCCAGCAGTCTCCGGACAGGCAGCACTGAAGCTTTCTTT	CASSLRTGSTEAFF
TRBV2	TRBJ1-5	-	-	TGTGCCAGCAGTGACTTGCCTAGAAATCAGCCCCAGCATTTT	CASSDLPRNQPQHF
TRBV4-2	TRBJ2-1	-	TRBD1	TGTGCCAGCAGCCACTTGACGCCGGGACAGGGGGGAGATGAGCAGTTCTTC	CASSHLTPGQGGDEQFF
TRBV28	TRBJ1-1	-	TRBD1	TGTGCCAGCAGCATACTCGACAGGGGGGACACTGAAGCTTTCTTT	CASSILDRGDTEAFF
TRBV24-1	TRBJ1-5	-	-	TGTGCCACCAGTGACCTTAATCAGCCCCAGCATTTT	CATSDLNQPQHF
TRBV4-2	TRBJ2-1	-	TRBD2	TGTGCCAGCAGCCAAGTGAGTAGCGGGTCCGGGGGTGAGCAGTTCTTC	CASSQVSSGSGGEQFF
TRBV11-2	TRBJ2-3	-	TRBD2	TGTGCCAGCAGCCCCCAAGCGGGGGCGGGTACAGATACGCAGTATTTT	CASSPQAGAGTDTQYF
TRBV5-1	TRBJ2-1	once	TRBD2	TGCGCCAGCAGGGGCGGGGGAATCTACAATGAGCAGTTCTTC	CASRGGGIYNEQFF
TRBV11-2	TRBJ1-1	-	TRBD1	TGTGCCAGCAGCAACAGGGGGGGCACTGAAGCTTTCTTT	CASSNRGGTEAFF
TRBV28	TRBJ1-1	-	TRBD1	TGTGCCAGCAGTCCGACGACAGGGGGTACCACTGAAGCTTTCTTT	CASSPTTGGTTEAFF
TRBV4-1	TRBJ2-7	-	TRBD2	TGCGCCAGCAGCCAAGACGGGGGAGGGCTCGAGCAGTACTTC	CASSQDGGGLEQYF
TRBV27	TRBJ2-2	-	TRBD2	TGTGCCAGCAGGTTAGCGGGGTACACCGGGGAGCTGTTTTTT	CASRLAGYTGELFF
TRBV20-1	TRBJ1-1	-	TRBD1	TGCAGTGCTAGTTTATCAGGGCAATCACCAGGGGGTGAAGCTTTCTTT	CSASLSGQSPGGEAFF
TRBV28	TRBJ2-7	-	TRBD1	TGTGCCAGCAGTTTACCGGGACAGTCCTACGAGCAGTACTTC	CASSLPGQSYEQYF